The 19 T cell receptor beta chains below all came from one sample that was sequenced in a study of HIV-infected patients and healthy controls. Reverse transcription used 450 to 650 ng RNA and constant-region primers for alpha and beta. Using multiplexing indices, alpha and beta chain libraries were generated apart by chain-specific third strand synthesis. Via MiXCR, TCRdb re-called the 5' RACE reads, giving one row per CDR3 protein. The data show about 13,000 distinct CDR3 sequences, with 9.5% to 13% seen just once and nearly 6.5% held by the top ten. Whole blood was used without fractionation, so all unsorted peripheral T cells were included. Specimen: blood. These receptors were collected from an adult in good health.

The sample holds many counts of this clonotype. The CDR3, as DNA: TGTGCCAGCAGCTCGGGGACTCCAAAGAACTATGGCTACACCTTC. It specifies CASSSGTPKNYGYTF. The rearrangement links TRBV7-8 to TRBJ1-2, with D perhaps TRBD1 (5 bases). Trimming left V 4 bases short and J 2 bases short, with 14 bases between. CDR3 length equals 15 residues. The germline gives CDR1 SGHVS, CDR2 FQNEAQ.

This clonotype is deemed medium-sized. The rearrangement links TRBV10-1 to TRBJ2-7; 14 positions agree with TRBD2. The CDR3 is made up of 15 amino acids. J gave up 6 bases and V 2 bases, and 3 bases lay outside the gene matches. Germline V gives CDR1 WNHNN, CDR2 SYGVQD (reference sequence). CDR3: CASSEPGLAGGEQYF. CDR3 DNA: TGCGCCAGCAGTGAGCCCGGACTAGCGGGAGGCGAGCAGTACTTC.

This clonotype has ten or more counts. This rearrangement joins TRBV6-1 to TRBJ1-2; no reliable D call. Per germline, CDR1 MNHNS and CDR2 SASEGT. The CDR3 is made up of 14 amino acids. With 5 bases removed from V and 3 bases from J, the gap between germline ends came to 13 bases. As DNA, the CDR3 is TGTGCCAGCAGTAGCCCGGTGGAGGACTATGGCTACACCTTC. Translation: CASSSPVEDYGYTF.

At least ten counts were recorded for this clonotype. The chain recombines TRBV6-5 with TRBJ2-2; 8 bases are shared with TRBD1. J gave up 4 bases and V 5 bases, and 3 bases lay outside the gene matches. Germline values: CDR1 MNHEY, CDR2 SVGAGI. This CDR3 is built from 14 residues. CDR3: CASSQDRATGELFF. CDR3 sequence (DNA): TGTGCCAGCAGTCAGGACAGGGCCACCGGGGAGCTGTTTTTT.

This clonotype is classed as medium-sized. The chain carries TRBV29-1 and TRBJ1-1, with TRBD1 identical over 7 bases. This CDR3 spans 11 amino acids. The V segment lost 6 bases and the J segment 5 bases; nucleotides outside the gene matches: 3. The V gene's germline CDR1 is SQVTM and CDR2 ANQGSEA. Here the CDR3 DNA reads TGCAGCGTGACAGGGAGGACTGAAGCTTTCTTT. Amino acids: CSVTGRTEAFF. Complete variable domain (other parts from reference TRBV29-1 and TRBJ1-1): SAVISQKPSRDICQRGTSLTIQCQVDSQVTMMFWYRQQPGQSLTLIATANQGSEATYESGFVIDKFPISRPNLTFSTLTVSNMSPEDSSIYLCSVTGRTEAFFGQGTRLTVV.

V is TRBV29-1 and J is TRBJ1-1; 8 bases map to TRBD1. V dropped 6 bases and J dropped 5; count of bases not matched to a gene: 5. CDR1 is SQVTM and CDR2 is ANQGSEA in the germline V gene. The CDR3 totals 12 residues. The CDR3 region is CSVGQGVTEAFF. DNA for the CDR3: TGCAGCGTCGGACAGGGTGTGACTGAAGCTTTCTTT.

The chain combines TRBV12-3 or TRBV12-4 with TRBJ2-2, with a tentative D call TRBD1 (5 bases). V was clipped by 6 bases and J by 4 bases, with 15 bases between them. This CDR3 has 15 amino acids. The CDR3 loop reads CASRKTVPGTGELFF. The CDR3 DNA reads TGTGCCAGCAGGAAGACAGTACCGGGCACCGGGGAGCTGTTTTTT.

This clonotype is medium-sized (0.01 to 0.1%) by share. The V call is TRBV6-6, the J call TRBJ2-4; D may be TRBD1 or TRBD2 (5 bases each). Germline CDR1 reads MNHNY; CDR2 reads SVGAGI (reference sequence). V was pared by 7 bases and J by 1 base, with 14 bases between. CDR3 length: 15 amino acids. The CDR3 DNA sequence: TGTGCCAGCACTGAGGGGAGTGCCGCCAAAAACATTCAGTACTTC. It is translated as CASTEGSAAKNIQYF.

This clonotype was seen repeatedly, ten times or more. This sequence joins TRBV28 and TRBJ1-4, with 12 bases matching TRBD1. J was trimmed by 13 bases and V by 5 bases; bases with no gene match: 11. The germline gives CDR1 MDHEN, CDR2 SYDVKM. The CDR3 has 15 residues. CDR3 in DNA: TGTGCCAGCAGTAAAGCCGGGACAGGGGGCGTAGGACTGTTTTTT. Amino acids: CASSKAGTGGVGLFF.

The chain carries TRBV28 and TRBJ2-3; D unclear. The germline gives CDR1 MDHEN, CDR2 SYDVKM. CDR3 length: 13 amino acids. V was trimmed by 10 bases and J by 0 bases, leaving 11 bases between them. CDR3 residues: CATQKVSTDTQYF. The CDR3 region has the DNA TGTGCCACCCAAAAGGTCAGCACAGATACGCAGTATTTT.

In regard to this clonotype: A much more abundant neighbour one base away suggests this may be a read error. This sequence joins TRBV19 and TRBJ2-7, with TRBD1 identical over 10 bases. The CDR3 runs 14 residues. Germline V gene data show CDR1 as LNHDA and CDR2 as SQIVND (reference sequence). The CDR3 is CAISAGTGAYEQYF. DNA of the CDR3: TGTGCCATTAGTGCCGGGACAGGGGCCTACGAGCAGTACTTC.

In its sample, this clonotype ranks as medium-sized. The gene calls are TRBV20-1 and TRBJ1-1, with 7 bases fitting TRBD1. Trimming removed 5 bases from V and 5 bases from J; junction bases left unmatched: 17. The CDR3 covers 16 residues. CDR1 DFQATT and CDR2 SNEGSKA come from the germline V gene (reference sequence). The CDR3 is CSADPRAQGVGTEAFF. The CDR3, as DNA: TGCAGTGCTGACCCCCGGGCCCAGGGGGTGGGAACTGAAGCTTTCTTT.

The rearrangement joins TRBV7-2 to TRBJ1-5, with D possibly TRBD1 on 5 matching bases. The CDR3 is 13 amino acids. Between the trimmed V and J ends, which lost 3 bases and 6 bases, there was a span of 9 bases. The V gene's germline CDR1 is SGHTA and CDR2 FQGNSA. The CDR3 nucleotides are TGTGCCAGCAGCTTGGGGGTTTTTCAGCCCCAGCATTTT. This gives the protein CASSLGVFQPQHF.

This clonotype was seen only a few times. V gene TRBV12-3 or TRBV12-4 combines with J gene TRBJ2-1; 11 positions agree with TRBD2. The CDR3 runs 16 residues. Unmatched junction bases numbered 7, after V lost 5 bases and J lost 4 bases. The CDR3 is CASSAQTSGEYNEQFF. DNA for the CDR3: TGTGCCAGCAGTGCACAGACTAGCGGGGAATACAATGAGCAGTTCTTC.

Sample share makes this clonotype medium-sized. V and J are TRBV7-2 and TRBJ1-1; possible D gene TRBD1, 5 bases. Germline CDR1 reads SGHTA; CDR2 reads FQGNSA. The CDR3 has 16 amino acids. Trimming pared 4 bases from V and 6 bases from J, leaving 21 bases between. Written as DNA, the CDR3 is TGTGCCAGCAGCTCGAACCCAGGGACCAAGGGGCCTGAAGCTTTCTTT. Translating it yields CASSSNPGTKGPEAFF.

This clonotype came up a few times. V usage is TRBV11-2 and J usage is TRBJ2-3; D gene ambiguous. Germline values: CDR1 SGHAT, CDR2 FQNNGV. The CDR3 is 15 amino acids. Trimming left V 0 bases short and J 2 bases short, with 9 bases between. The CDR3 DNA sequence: TGTGCCAGCAGCTTAGATCCCACAGACACAGATACGCAGTATTTT. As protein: CASSLDPTDTDTQYF.

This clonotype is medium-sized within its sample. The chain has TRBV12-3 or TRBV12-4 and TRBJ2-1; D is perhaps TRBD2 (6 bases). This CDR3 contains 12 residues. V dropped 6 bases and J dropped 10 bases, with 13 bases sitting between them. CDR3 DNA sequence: TGTGCCAGCAGCCCAGCGGGCTGGGAGCAGTTCTTC. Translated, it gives CASSPAGWEQFF.

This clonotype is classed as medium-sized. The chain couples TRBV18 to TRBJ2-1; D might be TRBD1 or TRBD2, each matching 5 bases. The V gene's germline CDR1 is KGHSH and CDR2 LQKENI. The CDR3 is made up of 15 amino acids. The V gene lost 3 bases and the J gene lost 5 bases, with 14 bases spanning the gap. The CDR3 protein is CASSPRGTKDNEQFF. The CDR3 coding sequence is TGTGCCAGCTCACCGAGGGGAACTAAAGACAATGAGCAGTTCTTC.

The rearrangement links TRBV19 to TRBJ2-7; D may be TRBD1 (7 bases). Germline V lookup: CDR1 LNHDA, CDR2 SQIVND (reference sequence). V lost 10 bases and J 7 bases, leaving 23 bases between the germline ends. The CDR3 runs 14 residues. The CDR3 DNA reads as TGTGCCACTCGACAGGGAAGGACTACGGGTGAGCAGTACTTC. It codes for CATRQGRTTGEQYF. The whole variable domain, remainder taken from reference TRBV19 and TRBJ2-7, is DGGITQSPKYLFRKEGQNVTLSCEQNLNHDAMYWYRQDPGQGLRLIYYSQIVNDFQKGDIAEGYSVSREKKESFPLTVTSAQKNPTAFYLCATRQGRTTGEQYFGPGTRLTVT.